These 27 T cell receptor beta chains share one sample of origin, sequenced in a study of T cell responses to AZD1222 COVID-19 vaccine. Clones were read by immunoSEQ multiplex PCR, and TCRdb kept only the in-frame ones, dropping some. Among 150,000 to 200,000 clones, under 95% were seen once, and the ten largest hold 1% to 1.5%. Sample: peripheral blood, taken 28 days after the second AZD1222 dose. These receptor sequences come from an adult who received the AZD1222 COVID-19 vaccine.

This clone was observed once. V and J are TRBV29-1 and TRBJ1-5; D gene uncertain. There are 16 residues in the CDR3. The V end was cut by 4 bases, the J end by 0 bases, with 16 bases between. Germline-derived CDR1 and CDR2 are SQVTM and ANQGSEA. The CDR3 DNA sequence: TGCAGCGTTGTGCTTCTCTGGGGAGATAGCAATCAGCCCCAGCATTTT. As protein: CSVVLLWGDSNQPQHF.

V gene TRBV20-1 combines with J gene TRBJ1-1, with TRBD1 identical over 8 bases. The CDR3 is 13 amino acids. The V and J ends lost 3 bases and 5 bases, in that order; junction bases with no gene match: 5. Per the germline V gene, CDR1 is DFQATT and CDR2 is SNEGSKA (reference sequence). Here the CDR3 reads CSASQGALTEAFF. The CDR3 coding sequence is TGCAGTGCTAGTCAGGGGGCGCTAACTGAAGCTTTCTTT.

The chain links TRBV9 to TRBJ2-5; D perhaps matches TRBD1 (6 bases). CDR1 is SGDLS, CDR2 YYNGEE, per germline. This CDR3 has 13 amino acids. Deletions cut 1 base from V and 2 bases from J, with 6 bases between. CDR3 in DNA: TGTGCCAGCAGCGTAAGGGGGCAAGAGACCCAGTACTTC. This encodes CASSVRGQETQYF. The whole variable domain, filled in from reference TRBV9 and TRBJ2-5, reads DSGVTQTPKHLITATGQRVTLRCSPRSGDLSVYWYQQSLDQGLQFLIQYYNGEERAKGNILERFSAQQFPDLHSELNLSSLELGDSALYFCASSVRGQETQYFGPGTRLLVL.

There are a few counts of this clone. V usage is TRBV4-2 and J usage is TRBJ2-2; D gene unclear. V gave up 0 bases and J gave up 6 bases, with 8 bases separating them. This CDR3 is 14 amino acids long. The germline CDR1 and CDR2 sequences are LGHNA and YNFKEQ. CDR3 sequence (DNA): TGTGCCAGCAGCCAAGAGGGATGGTCCGGGGAGCTGTTTTTT. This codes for CASSQEGWSGELFF.

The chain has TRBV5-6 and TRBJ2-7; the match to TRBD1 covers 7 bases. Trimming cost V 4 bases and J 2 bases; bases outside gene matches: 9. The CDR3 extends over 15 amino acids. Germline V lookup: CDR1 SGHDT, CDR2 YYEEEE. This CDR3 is CASSRQDRVAYEQYF. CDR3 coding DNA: TGTGCCAGCAGCCGGCAAGACAGGGTGGCCTACGAGCAGTACTTC.

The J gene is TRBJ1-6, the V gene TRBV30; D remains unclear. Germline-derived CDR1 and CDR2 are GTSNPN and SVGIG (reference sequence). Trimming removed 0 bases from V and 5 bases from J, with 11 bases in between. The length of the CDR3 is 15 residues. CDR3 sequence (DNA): TGTGCCTGGAGTGTCTGGAGGTCGGATAATTCACCCCTCCACTTT. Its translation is CAWSVWRSDNSPLHF.

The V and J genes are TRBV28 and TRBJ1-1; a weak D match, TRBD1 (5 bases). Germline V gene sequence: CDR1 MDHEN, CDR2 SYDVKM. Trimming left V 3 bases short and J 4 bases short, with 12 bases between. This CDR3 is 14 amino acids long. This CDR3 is CASSLRGPFTEAFF. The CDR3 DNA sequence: TGTGCCAGCAGTTTGAGGGGCCCGTTCACTGAAGCTTTCTTT.

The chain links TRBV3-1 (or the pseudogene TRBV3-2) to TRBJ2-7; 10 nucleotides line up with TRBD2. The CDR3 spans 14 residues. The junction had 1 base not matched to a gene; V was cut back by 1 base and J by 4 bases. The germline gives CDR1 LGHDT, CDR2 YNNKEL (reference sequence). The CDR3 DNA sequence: TGTGCCAGCAGCCAAGCTAGCGGGAGTTACGAGCAGTACTTC. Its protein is CASSQASGSYEQYF.

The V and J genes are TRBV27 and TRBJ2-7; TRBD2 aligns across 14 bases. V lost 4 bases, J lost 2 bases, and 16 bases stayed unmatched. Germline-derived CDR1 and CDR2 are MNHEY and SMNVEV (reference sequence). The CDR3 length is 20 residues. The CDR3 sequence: CASSSLPGTSGSFLTYEQYF. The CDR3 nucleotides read TGTGCCAGCAGTTCCCTTCCCGGGACTAGCGGGAGCTTCCTCACCTACGAGCAGTACTTC.

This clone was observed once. The CDR3 DNA follows: TGTGCCTGGAGGTCAGGGTCTGGAAACACCATATATTTT. It specifies CAWRSGSGNTIYF. The J gene is TRBJ1-3, the V gene TRBV30, with a weak D call TRBD1 (5 bases). Trimming pared 3 bases from V and 1 base from J, leaving 7 bases between. Germline CDR1 and CDR2: GTSNPN and SVGIG (reference sequence). The CDR3 sequence is 13 residues long.

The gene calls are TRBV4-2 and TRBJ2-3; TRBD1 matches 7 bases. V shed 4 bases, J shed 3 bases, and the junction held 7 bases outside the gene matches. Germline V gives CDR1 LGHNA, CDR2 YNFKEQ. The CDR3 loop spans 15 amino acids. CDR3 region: CASSPRQGETDTQYF. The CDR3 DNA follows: TGTGCCAGCAGCCCGCGGCAGGGGGAAACAGATACGCAGTATTTT.

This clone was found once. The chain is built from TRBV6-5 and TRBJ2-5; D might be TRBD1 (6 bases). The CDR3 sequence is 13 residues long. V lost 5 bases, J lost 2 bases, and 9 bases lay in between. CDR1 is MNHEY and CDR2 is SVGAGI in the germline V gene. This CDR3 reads CASSRDIQETQYF. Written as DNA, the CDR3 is TGTGCCAGCAGTAGGGACATTCAAGAGACCCAGTACTTC.

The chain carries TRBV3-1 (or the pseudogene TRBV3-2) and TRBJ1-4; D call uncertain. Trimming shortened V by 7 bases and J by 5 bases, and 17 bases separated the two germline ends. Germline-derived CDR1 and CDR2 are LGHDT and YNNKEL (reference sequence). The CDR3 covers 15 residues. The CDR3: CASTDGGQLNEKLFF. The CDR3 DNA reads TGTGCCAGCACCGATGGTGGGCAGTTAAATGAAAAACTGTTTTTT.

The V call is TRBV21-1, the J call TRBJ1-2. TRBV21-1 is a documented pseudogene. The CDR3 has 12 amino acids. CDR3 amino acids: CASTPARDGYTF. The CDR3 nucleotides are TGTGCCAGCACCCCGGCGCGGGATGGCTACACCTTC.

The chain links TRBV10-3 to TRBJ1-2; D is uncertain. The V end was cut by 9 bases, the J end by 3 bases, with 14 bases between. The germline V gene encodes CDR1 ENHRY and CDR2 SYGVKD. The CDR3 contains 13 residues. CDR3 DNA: TGTGCCATTCGGGCCGCGGCGGACTATGGCTACACCTTC. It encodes CAIRAAADYGYTF.

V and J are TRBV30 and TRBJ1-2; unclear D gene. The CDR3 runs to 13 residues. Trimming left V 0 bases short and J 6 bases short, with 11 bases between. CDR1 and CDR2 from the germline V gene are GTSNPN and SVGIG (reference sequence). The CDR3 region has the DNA TGTGCCTGGAGTGTACAAAGGGCCCATGGCTACACCTTC. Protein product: CAWSVQRAHGYTF.

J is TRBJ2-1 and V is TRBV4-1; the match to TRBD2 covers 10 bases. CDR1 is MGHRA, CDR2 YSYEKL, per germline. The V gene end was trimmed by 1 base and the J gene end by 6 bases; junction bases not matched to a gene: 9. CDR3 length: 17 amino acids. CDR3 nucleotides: TGCGCCAGCAGCCAAGCAGCAGCGGGGGGGCGTTTCAATGAGCAGTTCTTC. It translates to CASSQAAAGGRFNEQFF.

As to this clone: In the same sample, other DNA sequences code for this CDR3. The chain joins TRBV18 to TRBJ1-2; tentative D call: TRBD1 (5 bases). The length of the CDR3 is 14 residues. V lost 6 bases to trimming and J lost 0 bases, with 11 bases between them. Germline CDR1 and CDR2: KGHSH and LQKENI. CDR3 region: CASSPSGANYGYTF. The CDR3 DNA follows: TGTGCCAGCTCCCCCTCGGGGGCTAACTATGGCTACACCTTC.

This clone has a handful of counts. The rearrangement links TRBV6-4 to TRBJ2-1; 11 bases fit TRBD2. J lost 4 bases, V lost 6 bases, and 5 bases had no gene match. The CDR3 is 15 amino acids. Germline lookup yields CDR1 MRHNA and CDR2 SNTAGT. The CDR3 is CASSKTSGEYNEQFF. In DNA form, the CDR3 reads TGTGCCAGCAGCAAGACTAGCGGGGAGTACAATGAGCAGTTCTTC.

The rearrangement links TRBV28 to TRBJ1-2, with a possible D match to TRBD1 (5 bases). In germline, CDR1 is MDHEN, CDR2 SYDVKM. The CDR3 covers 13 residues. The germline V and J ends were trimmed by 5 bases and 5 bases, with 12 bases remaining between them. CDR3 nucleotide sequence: TGTGCCAGCAGTGTGGTGGGGCGGTATGGCTACACCTTC. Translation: CASSVVGRYGYTF.

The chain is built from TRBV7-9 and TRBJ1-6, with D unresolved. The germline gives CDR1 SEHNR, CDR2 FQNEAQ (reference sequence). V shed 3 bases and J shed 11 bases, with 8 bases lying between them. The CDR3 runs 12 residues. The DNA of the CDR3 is TGTGCCAGCAGCTTTGGGGAAGCACCCCTCCACTTT. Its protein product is CASSFGEAPLHF.

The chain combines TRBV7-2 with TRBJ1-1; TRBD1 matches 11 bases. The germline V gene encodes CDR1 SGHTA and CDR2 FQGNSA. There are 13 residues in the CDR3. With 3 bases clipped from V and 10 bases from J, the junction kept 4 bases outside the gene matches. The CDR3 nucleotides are TGTGCCAGCAGCTTCAGTGGACAGGGGGCAGCTTTCTTT. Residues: CASSFSGQGAAFF.

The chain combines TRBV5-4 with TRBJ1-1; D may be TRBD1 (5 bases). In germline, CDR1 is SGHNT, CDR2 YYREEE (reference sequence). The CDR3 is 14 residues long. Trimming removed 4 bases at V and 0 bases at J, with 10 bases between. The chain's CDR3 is CASSPGIMNTEAFF. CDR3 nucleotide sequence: TGTGCCAGCAGCCCAGGGATTATGAACACTGAAGCTTTCTTT.

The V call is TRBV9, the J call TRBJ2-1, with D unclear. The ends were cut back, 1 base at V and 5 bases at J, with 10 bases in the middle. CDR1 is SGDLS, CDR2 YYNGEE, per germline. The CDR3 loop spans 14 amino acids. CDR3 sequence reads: CASSVSPGHNEQFF. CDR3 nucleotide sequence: TGTGCCAGCAGCGTAAGCCCAGGACACAATGAGCAGTTCTTC. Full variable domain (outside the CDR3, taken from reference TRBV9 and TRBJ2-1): DSGVTQTPKHLITATGQRVTLRCSPRSGDLSVYWYQQSLDQGLQFLIQYYNGEERAKGNILERFSAQQFPDLHSELNLSSLELGDSALYFCASSVSPGHNEQFFGPGTRLTVL.

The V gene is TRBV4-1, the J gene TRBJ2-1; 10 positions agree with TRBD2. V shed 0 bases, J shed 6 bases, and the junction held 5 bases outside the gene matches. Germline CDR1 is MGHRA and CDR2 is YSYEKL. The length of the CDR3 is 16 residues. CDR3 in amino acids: CASSQEASGSSNEQFF. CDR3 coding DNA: TGCGCCAGCAGCCAAGAGGCTAGCGGGAGTTCCAATGAGCAGTTCTTC.

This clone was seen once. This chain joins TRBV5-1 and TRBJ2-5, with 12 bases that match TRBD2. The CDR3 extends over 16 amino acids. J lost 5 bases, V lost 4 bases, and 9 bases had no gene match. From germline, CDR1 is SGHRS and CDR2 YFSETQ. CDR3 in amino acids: CASSVLLAGGEETQYF. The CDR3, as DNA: TGCGCCAGCAGCGTCCTACTAGCGGGGGGCGAGGAGACCCAGTACTTC.

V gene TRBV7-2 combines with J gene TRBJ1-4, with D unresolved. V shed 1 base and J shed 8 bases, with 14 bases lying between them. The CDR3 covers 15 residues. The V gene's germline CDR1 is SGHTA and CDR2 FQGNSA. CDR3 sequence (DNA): TGTGCCAGCAGCTTAGTCAGACCCCCAGCAGAAAAACTGTTTTTT. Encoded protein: CASSLVRPPAEKLFF.